The sequence of this T cell receptor (beta chain) was determined in a study of blood T cells in healthy people across ages. Germline CDR1 is SGHTA and CDR2 is FQGNSA. V lost 4 bases, J lost 4 bases, and 6 bases stayed unmatched. This CDR3 has 15 residues. Drawing of peripheral blood yielded about 10 milliliters from each donor. A minimum of 6 micrograms of total RNA was extracted per sample. Worth noting for this clonotype: Its antigen is not identified.

For the second PCR, which ran for about 7 to 11 cycles, a sample-barcoded 5' primer and a J-beta primer mix were used. TCRdb reprocessed the 5' RACE reads with MiXCR, giving one entry per CDR3 protein. The table lists 550,000 to 600,000 distinct CDR3 sequences, 27% of them singletons, with about 18% in the top ten. Findings and limits, study-wide: One million T cells yielded diversity estimates that were considered underestimates. Percentage of naive T cells showed a strong correlation with TCR beta diversity.

This chain uses TRBV7-2 with TRBJ2-5; TRBD2 matches 10 bases. The origin of this receptor is a woman aged 70-85 years in good health. Sequencing was done on a sample of blood. The CDR3 DNA reads TGTGCCAGCAGCTCACTAAGGACTAGCGGAGAGACCCAGTACTTC. It yields the protein CASSSLRTSGETQYF.